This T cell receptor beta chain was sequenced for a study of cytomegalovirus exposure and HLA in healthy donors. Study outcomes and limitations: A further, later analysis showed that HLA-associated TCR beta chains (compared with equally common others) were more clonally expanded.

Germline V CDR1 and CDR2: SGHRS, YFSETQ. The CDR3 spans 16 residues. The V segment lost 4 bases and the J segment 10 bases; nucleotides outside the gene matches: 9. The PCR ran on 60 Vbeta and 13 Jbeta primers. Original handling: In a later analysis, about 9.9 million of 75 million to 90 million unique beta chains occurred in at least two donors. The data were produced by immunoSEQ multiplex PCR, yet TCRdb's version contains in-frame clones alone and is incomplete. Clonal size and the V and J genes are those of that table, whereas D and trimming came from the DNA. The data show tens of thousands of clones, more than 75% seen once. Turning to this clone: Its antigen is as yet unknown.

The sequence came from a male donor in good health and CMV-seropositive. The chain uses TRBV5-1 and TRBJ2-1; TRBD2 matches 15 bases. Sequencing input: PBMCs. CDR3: CASSPRTSGRAGEQFF. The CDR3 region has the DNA TGCGCCAGCAGCCCTAGGACTAGCGGGAGGGCCGGAGAGCAGTTCTTC.